The next 32 T cell receptor beta chains were all read from a single sample in a study of blood T cell repertoires in COVID-19. Generated by immunoSEQ multiplex PCR, the TCRdb table keeps only in-frame clones and is missing some. In the table there are roughly 150,000 clones, about four fifths of which are singletons. Sequencing was performed on peripheral blood. These receptors all come from a woman at least 80 years old with acute or convalescent COVID-19.

The chain combines TRBV19 with TRBJ2-5; the match to TRBD2 covers 11 bases. CDR1 is LNHDA, CDR2 SQIVND, per germline (reference sequence). The CDR3 sequence is 16 residues long. Unmatched junction bases numbered 5, after V lost 2 bases and J lost 3 bases. The CDR3 bases are TGTGCCAGTAGTATATCCGCTAGCGGGGGGAAAGAGACCCAGTACTTC. This sequence encodes CASSISASGGKETQYF.

The chain recombines TRBV30 with TRBJ2-3, with D possibly TRBD1 on 5 matching bases. The CDR3 is made up of 13 amino acids. From germline, CDR1 is GTSNPN and CDR2 SVGIG (reference sequence). V was clipped by 3 bases and J by 2 bases, with 9 bases between them. The CDR3 loop is CAWRGQATDTQYF. The DNA of the CDR3 is TGTGCCTGGAGGGGGCAGGCCACAGATACGCAGTATTTT.

This CDR3 reads CASSQTSAGPGELFF. For the CDR3, the DNA is TGTGCCAGCAGCCAAACATCTGCAGGCCCCGGGGAGCTGTTTTTT. The rearrangement joins TRBV3-1 (or the pseudogene TRBV3-2) to TRBJ2-2; D is uncertain. Germline values: CDR1 LGHDT, CDR2 YNNKEL (reference sequence). The CDR3 length is 15 residues. The V gene lost 2 bases and the J gene lost 6 bases, with 13 bases spanning the gap.

J is TRBJ1-1 and V is TRBV6-6; no clear D gene. V was pared by 6 bases and J by 4 bases, with 9 bases between. Germline CDR1 and CDR2: MNHNY and SVGAGI (reference sequence). CDR3 size: 12 residues. CDR3: CASRLQATEAFF. CDR3 sequence (DNA): TGTGCCAGCAGACTCCAGGCCACTGAAGCTTTCTTT.

The chain joins TRBV9 to TRBJ1-4; TRBD1 aligns across 9 bases. The CDR3 runs 16 residues. J lost 7 bases, V lost 4 bases, and 11 bases had no gene match. Germline V lookup: CDR1 SGDLS, CDR2 YYNGEE. The CDR3 sequence is CASSSTPQGAGEKLFF. DNA for the CDR3: TGTGCCAGCAGCTCAACCCCACAGGGGGCTGGTGAAAAACTGTTTTTT. Filled out from reference TRBV9 and TRBJ1-4, the complete variable domain reads DSGVTQTPKHLITATGQRVTLRCSPRSGDLSVYWYQQSLDQGLQFLIQYYNGEERAKGNILERFSAQQFPDLHSELNLSSLELGDSALYFCASSSTPQGAGEKLFFGSGTQLSVL.

The chain is built from TRBV2 and TRBJ2-1; 8 positions match TRBD1. This CDR3 has 15 residues. Germline CDR1 is SNHLY and CDR2 is FYNNEI. V lost 5 bases to trimming and J lost 2 bases; unmatched junction nucleotides: 5. CDR3 nucleotides: TGTGCCAGCAGTCGGACAGGGCCAACCTACAATGAGCAGTTCTTC. This translates into CASSRTGPTYNEQFF.

This CDR3 is CARGRGGQPQHF. The DNA of the CDR3 is TGTGCCAGGGGAAGAGGGGGACAGCCCCAGCATTTT. The chain uses TRBV21-1 and TRBJ1-5; TRBD1 reflects the table's D call only, with no check against the DNA. TRBV21-1 represents a pseudogene. This CDR3 has 12 residues.

This rearrangement joins TRBV5-4 to TRBJ2-3, with 7 bases that match TRBD2. With V trimmed by 4 bases and J by 0 bases, 8 bases remained unmatched. Germline CDR1 reads SGHNT; CDR2 reads YYREEE (reference sequence). This CDR3 is built from 16 residues. The CDR3 region has the DNA TGTGCCAGCAGCCCTAAGGCGGGGGTCAGCACAGATACGCAGTATTTT. Amino acid sequence: CASSPKAGVSTDTQYF.

The DNA for the CDR3 is TGTGCCAGCAGTCGTGACAGGAACACTGAAGCTTTCTTT. Translating it yields CASSRDRNTEAFF. J is TRBJ1-1 and V is TRBV6-6; weak D call: TRBD1 (5 bases). The V and J ends lost 5 bases and 1 base respectively, with 8 bases between them. This CDR3 is built from 13 residues. The germline gives CDR1 MNHNY, CDR2 SVGAGI (reference sequence).

The J gene is TRBJ2-1, the V gene TRBV9; D possibly corresponds to TRBD2 (5 bases). CDR1 SGDLS and CDR2 YYNGEE come from the germline V gene. This CDR3 has 14 amino acids. Trimming took off 4 bases at V and 2 bases at J, with 10 bases between the two ends. The CDR3 region has the DNA TGTGCCAGCAGCCCGACTACGACCTACAATGAGCAGTTCTTC. This encodes CASSPTTTYNEQFF.

This chain links TRBV14 with TRBJ2-7, with a possible D match to TRBD1 (5 bases). Germline V lookup: CDR1 SGHDN, CDR2 FVKESK. The CDR3 has 15 residues. The germline V and J ends were trimmed by 2 bases and 2 bases, with 13 bases remaining between them. The CDR3: CASSQSRDRTYEQYF. In DNA form, the CDR3 reads TGTGCCAGCAGCCAATCTCGAGACAGAACCTACGAGCAGTACTTC.

In its sample, this clone was seen once. The chain recombines TRBV4-3 with TRBJ2-3; no definite D call. CDR1 is LGHNA, CDR2 YSLEER, per germline. This CDR3 contains 14 residues. Trimming left V 4 bases short and J 5 bases short, with 13 bases between. CDR3 sequence (DNA): TGCGCCAGCAGCCTGTCGTGGCCCGAAGATACGCAGTATTTT. It yields the protein CASSLSWPEDTQYF.

The V call is TRBV3-1 (or the pseudogene TRBV3-2), the J call TRBJ1-2; D is perhaps TRBD1 (6 bases). This CDR3 is 16 amino acids long. CDR1 is LGHDT, CDR2 YNNKEL, per germline (reference sequence). The V and J ends lost 3 bases and 3 bases respectively, with 17 bases between them. The CDR3 sequence is CASSQGLWGRDYGYTF. The CDR3 DNA sequence: TGTGCCAGCAGCCAGGGGTTATGGGGGCGGGACTATGGCTACACCTTC.

The rearrangement uses TRBV29-1 and TRBJ1-3; D may be TRBD1 (6 bases). The V and J ends lost 4 bases and 3 bases respectively, with 7 bases between them. CDR3 length equals 12 residues. Germline lookup yields CDR1 SQVTM and CDR2 ANQGSEA. CDR3 DNA: TGCAGCGTTGCAGGGGTTGGAAACACCATATATTTT. It translates to CSVAGVGNTIYF.

Here the CDR3 reads CASSALPRGDEQYF. As DNA, the CDR3 is TGTGCCAGCAGCGCCCTCCCCCGGGGGGACGAGCAGTACTTC. The chain couples TRBV9 to TRBJ2-7; TRBD2 aligns across 7 bases. V lost 3 bases, J lost 5 bases, and 8 bases stayed unmatched. The CDR3 runs to 14 residues. Germline lookup yields CDR1 SGDLS and CDR2 YYNGEE. Together with reference TRBV9 and TRBJ2-7, the CDR3 gives the full variable domain: DSGVTQTPKHLITATGQRVTLRCSPRSGDLSVYWYQQSLDQGLQFLIQYYNGEERAKGNILERFSAQQFPDLHSELNLSSLELGDSALYFCASSALPRGDEQYFGPGTRLTVT.

This clone was observed a few times. The V gene is TRBV7-3, the J gene TRBJ2-2; TRBD2 might be the D (5 bases). The CDR3 totals 14 residues. Trimming pared 5 bases from V and 1 base from J, leaving 8 bases between. The germline gives CDR1 SGHTA, CDR2 FQGTGA. The CDR3 DNA reads TGTGCCAGCAGCGCCGGGATGAACACCGGGGAGCTGTTTTTT. Protein product: CASSAGMNTGELFF. Supplemented by reference TRBV7-3 and TRBJ2-2, the full variable domain reads GAGVSQTPSNKVTEKGKYVELRCDPISGHTALYWYRQSLGQGPEFLIYFQGTGAADDSGLPNDRFFAVRPEGSVSTLKIQRTERGDSAVYLCASSAGMNTGELFFGEGSRLTVL.

The chain couples TRBV4-2 to TRBJ2-1; TRBD2 matches 16 bases. Germline values: CDR1 LGHNA, CDR2 YNFKEQ. The CDR3 runs 20 residues. V dropped 4 bases and J dropped 7; count of bases not matched to a gene: 16. The CDR3 DNA is TGTGCCAGCAGCCCAGACCCGGGACTAGCGGGGGGGCTGTCACGGAATGAGCAGTTCTTC. Encoded protein: CASSPDPGLAGGLSRNEQFF.

A single count supports this clone. The chain joins TRBV19 to TRBJ2-1, with 12 bases identical to TRBD1. The germline gives CDR1 LNHDA, CDR2 SQIVND (reference sequence). Germline trimming cut 4 bases from V and 5 bases from J; bases unmatched to any gene: 12. The CDR3 sequence is 18 residues long. Written as DNA, the CDR3 is TGTGCCAGTAGTACGGGACAGGGGGCTAGCGTGCGGAACAATGAGCAGTTCTTC. This sequence encodes CASSTGQGASVRNNEQFF.

This clone turned up a few times. CDR3 nucleotide sequence: TGTGCCAGCAGTCCCCGACTAGCGGGAGGAAATGAGCAGTTCTTC. This gives the protein CASSPRLAGGNEQFF. The chain carries TRBV7-9 and TRBJ2-1; 13 nucleotides line up with TRBD2. This CDR3 is built from 15 residues. Germline V gene lookup returns CDR1 SEHNR and CDR2 FQNEAQ (reference sequence). V was pared by 6 bases and J by 7 bases, with 6 bases of the junction left unmatched. Variable domain in full (rest from reference TRBV7-9 and TRBJ2-1): DTGVSQNPRHKITKRGQNVTFRCDPISEHNRLYWYRQTLGQGPEFLTYFQNEAQLEKSRLLSDRFSAERPKGSFSTLEIQRTEQGDSAMYLCASSPRLAGGNEQFFGPGTRLTVL.

The V and J genes are TRBV10-1 and TRBJ1-4; 8 bases map to TRBD1. This CDR3 has 15 residues. From germline, CDR1 is WNHNN and CDR2 SYGVQD (reference sequence). The junction had 8 bases not matched to a gene; V was cut back by 3 bases and J by 8 bases. The CDR3 spells CASSDGQGYGEKLFF. CDR3 in DNA: TGCGCCAGCAGTGACGGACAGGGCTATGGAGAAAAACTGTTTTTT.

This rearrangement joins TRBV9 to TRBJ1-1; D gene ambiguous. The V gene's germline CDR1 is SGDLS and CDR2 YYNGEE. This CDR3 is 13 amino acids long. The V end was cut by 2 bases, the J end by 4 bases, with 9 bases between. The CDR3 coding sequence is TGTGCCAGCAGCGTCGGAGGGAGCACTGAAGCTTTCTTT. Amino acid sequence: CASSVGGSTEAFF. Filled out from reference TRBV9 and TRBJ1-1, the complete variable domain reads DSGVTQTPKHLITATGQRVTLRCSPRSGDLSVYWYQQSLDQGLQFLIQYYNGEERAKGNILERFSAQQFPDLHSELNLSSLELGDSALYFCASSVGGSTEAFFGQGTRLTVV.

This clone has only a few counts. CDR3: CASGLQRGNTEAFF. CDR3 sequence (DNA): TGTGCCAGCGGGTTGCAACGGGGGAACACTGAAGCTTTCTTT. This sequence joins TRBV28 and TRBJ1-1; D remains ambiguous. The V gene lost 8 bases and the J gene lost 1 base, with 14 bases spanning the gap. Germline values: CDR1 MDHEN, CDR2 SYDVKM. The CDR3 totals 14 residues.

The J gene is TRBJ1-5, the V gene TRBV2; 9 nucleotides agree with TRBD1. The CDR3 runs 15 residues. Per germline, CDR1 SNHLY and CDR2 FYNNEI. V gave up 5 bases and J gave up 7 bases; unmatched junction bases: 9. Here the CDR3 reads CASSLDRGARQPQHF. The CDR3, as DNA: TGTGCCAGCAGTTTAGACAGGGGGGCACGGCAGCCCCAGCATTTT.

This chain links TRBV19 with TRBJ2-6, with D unclear. Germline CDR1 and CDR2: LNHDA and SQIVND (reference sequence). The CDR3 spans 15 residues. V gave up 5 bases and J gave up 0 bases, with 8 bases separating them. CDR3 coding DNA: TGTGCCAGTAGTTTTCAGATCTCTGGGGCCAACGTCCTGACTTTC. Translation gives CASSFQISGANVLTF.

Remarks on this clone: This sample includes further DNA sequences coding for the same CDR3. The chain's CDR3 is CASSFDRGHDEQYF. As DNA, the CDR3 is TGTGCCAGCAGCTTTGACAGGGGGCACGACGAGCAGTACTTC. This chain joins TRBV7-2 and TRBJ2-7; TRBD1 matches at 10 bases. CDR3 length equals 14 residues. CDR1 is SGHTA and CDR2 is FQGNSA in the germline V gene. Unmatched junction bases numbered 4, after V lost 3 bases and J lost 5 bases. The whole variable domain, filled in from reference TRBV7-2 and TRBJ2-7, reads GAGVSQSPSNKVTEKGKDVELRCDPISGHTALYWYRQSLGQGLEFLIYFQGNSAPDKSGLPSDRFSAERTGGSVSTLTIQRTQQEDSAVYLCASSFDRGHDEQYFGPGTRLTVT.

The V and J genes are TRBV5-1 and TRBJ2-3, with 9 nucleotides matching TRBD2. V lost 3 bases to trimming and J lost 5 bases; unmatched junction nucleotides: 7. Germline values: CDR1 SGHRS, CDR2 YFSETQ. CDR3 length equals 15 residues. The CDR3 loop is CASSSAGGTGDTQYF. The DNA for the CDR3 is TGCGCCAGCAGCTCAGCGGGGGGAACAGGAGATACGCAGTATTTT.

The chain combines TRBV5-5 with TRBJ2-7; possible D gene TRBD1, 5 bases. The CDR3 spans 17 residues. V dropped 3 bases and J dropped 2 bases, with 21 bases sitting between them. In germline, CDR1 is SGHKS, CDR2 YYEKEE (reference sequence). CDR3 protein: CASSSRGSRQATYEQYF. The CDR3 region has the DNA TGTGCCAGCAGCTCTAGGGGAAGCAGGCAGGCCACCTACGAGCAGTACTTC.

The chain is built from TRBV7-2 and TRBJ2-3; 7 positions match TRBD1. Germline V gene sequence: CDR1 SGHTA, CDR2 FQGNSA. This CDR3 has 15 amino acids. Trimming cost V 3 bases and J 5 bases; bases outside gene matches: 8. This CDR3 is CASSLNRGWGDTQYF. The DNA of the CDR3 is TGTGCCAGCAGCTTGAACAGGGGCTGGGGAGATACGCAGTATTTT.

V gene TRBV3-1 (or the pseudogene TRBV3-2) combines with J gene TRBJ2-7; 11 bases line up with TRBD1. This CDR3 has 14 amino acids. The germline V gene has CDR1 LGHDT and CDR2 YNNKEL (reference sequence). V shed 1 base, J shed 8 bases, and the junction held 4 bases outside the gene matches. The CDR3 DNA follows: TGTGCCAGCAGCCAAGGGACAGGGGGCGCCAAGCAGTACTTC. Translation: CASSQGTGGAKQYF.

The chain has TRBV19 and TRBJ1-5; 8 nucleotides match TRBD1. This CDR3 region has 14 residues. CDR1 and CDR2 (germline): LNHDA, SQIVND (reference sequence). V trimming: 9 bases; J trimming: 3 bases; junction bases outside the gene matches: 7. CDR3: CASGSTGANQPQHF. The DNA for the CDR3 is TGTGCCAGCGGTTCGACAGGGGCCAATCAGCCCCAGCATTTT.

The chain carries TRBV27 and TRBJ1-1; TRBD1 might be the D (5 bases). The V end was cut by 5 bases, the J end by 0 bases, with 19 bases between. The CDR3 contains 17 residues. Germline loops: CDR1 MNHEY, CDR2 SMNVEV (reference sequence). The chain's CDR3 is CASSIHQFRGLNTEAFF. Here the CDR3 DNA reads TGTGCCAGCAGTATCCATCAATTTAGGGGCCTGAACACTGAAGCTTTCTTT.

V and J are TRBV18 and TRBJ1-1; D might be TRBD1 (5 bases). The CDR3 covers 15 residues. Germline lookup yields CDR1 KGHSH and CDR2 LQKENI. V was cut by 2 bases and J by 4 bases, with 14 bases left in between. The CDR3, as DNA: TGTGCCAGCTCACCATCCGGAGGGGTGGGCACTGAAGCTTTCTTT. As protein: CASSPSGGVGTEAFF.